This T cell receptor beta chain was recovered during a study of cytomegalovirus exposure and HLA in healthy donors. V lost 2 bases and J lost 3; bases outside the gene matches: 3. Germline CDR1 reads MNHEY; CDR2 reads SMNVEV (reference sequence). This CDR3 spans 14 amino acids. The PCR had 60 Vbeta and 13 Jbeta primers. Sequenced by immunoSEQ multiplex PCR; TCRdb stores in-frame clones only, minus some. The data show about 120,000 clones, roughly 14% seen once. On this clone itself: What it recognizes is unknown.

Study observations and caveats: The productive fraction for most TCR beta V segments was about 90% or about 30% in an earlier analysis. Generally TCR sequences proved uncommon, though certain public TCRs appeared in numerous donors.

All the people who gave samples were healthy bone marrow donors. The TCR was taken from a woman aged 18-29 years in good health and CMV-seronegative. This chain uses TRBV27 with TRBJ2-7; TRBD2 matches 8 bases. Sequenced sample: PBMCs. The CDR3 region has the DNA TGTGCCAGCAGTTTAAGCGGGAGTAACTACGAGCAGTACTTC. This encodes CASSLSGSNYEQYF.